The clone carrying this T cell receptor (beta chain) was detected only a few times. What it binds is unknown. The data belong to a study of beta chain features in type 1 diabetes. Study context: No patient-donor differences in age, gender, total cells or subset yield.

Since all of the isolated RNA was reverse transcribed, expressed TCRB transcripts were what got sequenced. Measured with immunoSEQ multiplex PCR; TCRdb has only the in-frame clones, and not every one. Of a few hundred thousand clones in the sample, about 10% were seen once. Study-wide results and limits: It was possible that PCR favored shorter templates, equally so in patients and controls. Moderate but significant shortening of TCRB CDR3s was recorded in all four CD4+ subsets from Type 1 diabetes patients.

The clonotype comes from a man aged 30-40 years with type 1 diabetes. The sample taken for sequencing was central memory CD4+ T cells from blood.

DNA for the CDR3: TGTGCCAGTAGTCTCCGGGACAGGGGCTACAATGAGCAGTTCTTC. This sequence encodes CASSLRDRGYNEQFF. This chain connects TRBV19 to TRBJ2-1; 10 positions agree with TRBD1. Losses at the gene ends were 5 bases for V and 3 bases for J; bases not matched to a gene: 4. This CDR3 comprises 15 residues. Germline CDR1 and CDR2: LNHDA and SQIVND (reference sequence).